Each of the 5 T cell receptor beta chains below was sequenced from the same sample in a study of long-term antiretroviral therapy in people with HIV. They ran version v3.0 of the immunoSEQ assay at survey level. TCRdb keeps only in-frame clones here, not all; method: immunoSEQ multiplex PCR. The repertoire has 20,000 to 25,000 clones, around four fifths of them found once; the top ten carry around 8.3%. Specimen: unsorted PBMCs, collected 1.2 years after starting antiretroviral therapy. The receptors originated from a woman in her thirties or forties with HIV.

Here the CDR3 DNA reads TGTGCCAGCAGCCAGGGGCCCTCCTACAATGAGCAGTTCTTC. This gives the protein CASSQGPSYNEQFF. The V gene is TRBV7-9, the J gene TRBJ2-1; D possibly corresponds to TRBD1 (6 bases). CDR3 length: 14 amino acids. Germline assignment: CDR1 SEHNR and CDR2 FQNEAQ (reference sequence). The ends were cut back, 5 bases at V and 0 bases at J, with 8 bases in the middle.

This rearrangement joins TRBV4-3 to TRBJ2-7; 8 bases match TRBD1. Trimming removed 0 bases from V and 6 bases from J; junction bases left unmatched: 4. This CDR3 is built from 14 residues. Germline assignment: CDR1 LGHNA and CDR2 YSLEER. CDR3 sequence: CASSQDGQGREQYF. DNA of the CDR3: TGCGCCAGCAGCCAAGATGGACAGGGACGCGAGCAGTACTTC.

The chain is built from TRBV7-9 and TRBJ2-2, with no clear D. This CDR3 has 15 amino acids. V dropped 3 bases and J dropped 0 bases, with 8 bases sitting between them. In germline, CDR1 is SEHNR, CDR2 FQNEAQ (reference sequence). The CDR3 loop is CASSLIDPNTGELFF. CDR3 DNA: TGTGCCAGCAGCTTGATAGACCCGAACACCGGGGAGCTGTTTTTT.

The chain combines TRBV19 with TRBJ1-3; unclear D gene. Germline V lookup: CDR1 LNHDA, CDR2 SQIVND (reference sequence). V gave up 4 bases and J gave up 0 bases, with 10 bases separating them. CDR3 length equals 15 residues. The CDR3 region is CASSKVWSSGNTIYF. CDR3 sequence (DNA): TGTGCCAGTAGTAAAGTCTGGAGCTCTGGAAACACCATATATTTT.

This clone is large (0.1 to 1%). The genes are TRBV6-1 and TRBJ2-2, with D maybe TRBD1 (5 bases). The CDR3 length is 13 residues. Trimming shortened V by 9 bases and J by 4 bases, and 12 bases separated the two germline ends. In germline, CDR1 is MNHNS, CDR2 SASEGT. CDR3 sequence: CASPNRGTGELFF. The CDR3 DNA is TGTGCCAGTCCAAATAGGGGCACCGGGGAGCTGTTTTTT.